This T cell receptor (beta chain) was recorded in a study of blood T cells in healthy people across ages. Whole-study context: Per two T cells, about one barcoded beta molecule was captured through template switching.

Sample-barcoded 5' priming and a J-beta primer mix drove a second PCR of about 7 to 11 cycles. TCRdb re-called the 5' RACE reads with MiXCR, one entry per CDR3 protein. This sample yields around 1,500,000 distinct CDR3 sequences, of which approximately 38% are seen a single time; around 8% belongs to the top ten. V shed 4 bases and J shed 6 bases, with 17 bases lying between them. In germline, CDR1 is SGHKS, CDR2 YYEKEE (reference sequence). CDR3 length: 15 residues. The sequence was obtained from a woman in her late teens or twenties in good health. The chain is built from TRBV5-5 and TRBJ1-5; D perhaps matches TRBD1 (5 bases). Sample: blood. Here the CDR3 reads CASSLGMGVSQPQHF. The DNA of the CDR3 is TGTGCCAGCAGCCTGGGGATGGGGGTAAGTCAGCCCCAGCATTTT. Looking up the rest from reference TRBV5-5 and TRBJ1-5 gives the full variable domain: DAGVTQSPTHLIKTRGQQVTLRCSPISGHKSVSWYQQVLGQGPQFIFQYYEKEERGRGNFPDRFSARQFPNYSSELNVNALLLGDSALYLCASSLGMGVSQPQHFGDGTRLSIL.